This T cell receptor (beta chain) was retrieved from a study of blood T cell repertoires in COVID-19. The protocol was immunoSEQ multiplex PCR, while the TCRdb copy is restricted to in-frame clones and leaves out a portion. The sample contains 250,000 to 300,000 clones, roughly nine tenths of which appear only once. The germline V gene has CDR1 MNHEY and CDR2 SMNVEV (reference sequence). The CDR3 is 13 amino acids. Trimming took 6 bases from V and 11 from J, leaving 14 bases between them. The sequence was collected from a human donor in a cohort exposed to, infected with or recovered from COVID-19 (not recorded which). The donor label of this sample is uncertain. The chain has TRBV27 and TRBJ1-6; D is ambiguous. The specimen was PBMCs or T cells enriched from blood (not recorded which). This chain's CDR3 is CASRKSPAAPLHF. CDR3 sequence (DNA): TGTGCCAGCAGGAAAAGCCCCGCGGCACCCCTCCACTTT.